This T cell receptor beta chain was obtained from a study of shared clonotypes between healthy human individuals (dated by TCRdb to between 2020 and 2021). About the full investigation: The cohort comprised a couple of women and a few men aged 18 to 49 years. To increase sequencing depth and limit assay-specific biases, different laboratories used diverse techniques to prepare libraries and sequence TCR repertoires. For each donor, three plates each were used for CD4 naive and CD4 memory, two plates were used for CD8 naive, and one plate was used for CD8 memory. Leukapheresis yielded between about 0.85 and 10 billion PBMCs per donor. The study deeply sequenced blood TCR repertoires of several healthy adults to estimate repertoire size and the extent of clonotype sharing between individuals. The study at large found these results: Incomplete sequencing was indicated by rarefaction of sorted-subset datasets, despite the large sequencing depth. Pairwise subsampling indicated that sequencing depth was expected to affect the degree of clonotype sharing among donors. When a few donors were compared, the shared fraction of clonotypes was about 5.4% for naive CD4, roughly 3.3% for naive CD8, more than 2% for memory CD4, and 0.4% for memory CD8. Sampling was limited to blood, and TCR repertoires in tissue likely differ from TCR repertoires in blood. Naive subsets generally had larger estimated clonotype richness than memory subsets. The small number of donors limited the genetic and exposure-history diversity represented. Clonotypes shared by all four sorted-subset donors showed higher generation probabilities than non-shared clonotypes.

The donors were healthy, HIV-negative adults with no recently reported acute infections or vaccinations. Every donor was a Caucasian adult living in Nashville, Tennessee, USA. Magnetic negative selection was used to enrich CD4+ T cells, after which naive cells were positively selected on CD45RA and the negative fraction became the memory subset. After blood collection by leukapheresis, PBMCs were isolated using Ficoll-Histopaque density gradient centrifugation and then cryopreserved in the vapor phase of liquid nitrogen. Analytical flow cytometry was used to check the purity and quantity of every magnetically sorted T cell population. Genomic DNA was isolated from each sorted fraction and quantified by UV absorbance on a Nanodrop 2000c. Between the V and J ends, shortened by 2 bases and 2 bases respectively, the junction contains 10 bases. Based on the germline V gene (reference sequence), the CDR1 and CDR2 sequences are LNHNV and YYDKDF. Inclusive of the bounding cysteine and phenylalanine, the CDR3 is 15 residues long. Of all the DNA, just the CDR3 is kept, 45 bases in frame from base 1.

This clone appeared a single time. Its antigen remains undetermined. No per-base quality is available; no much larger clone lies one base away. Using the deep immunoSEQ assay, multiplex PCR amplified TCR CDR3 regions from genomic DNA. For each cell subset, the extracted genomic DNA was distributed evenly across all wells of several immunoSEQ 96-well plates, and each plate served as one replicate. For sorted subsets, around 200 ng genomic DNA, equal to tens of thousands of T cell genomes, was loaded into each replicate PCR. Purified libraries were measured with a Qubit 3.0 fluorometer, size-checked on a Bioanalyzer 2100, and measured again with the KAPA Library Quantification kit. Each immunoSEQ 96-well plate was sequenced on its own single-read 150-cycle Illumina NextSeq 550 flow cell. Per the original workflow: Because only junctional sequences without quality scores were contained in the immunoSEQ output, filtering matching that applied to full-length reads could not be performed. Sequences were annotated with PyIR, a Python wrapper for IgBLAST v1.9, and V/J genes and CDR3 were assigned using IMGT germline references. Any read was removed if the V/J assignment was weak (E-value above 1e-6), the CDR3 was missing, or the read contained stop codons, out-of-frame junctions, or ambiguous translated residues. A V3J clonotype was defined by an identical inferred V gene, J gene, and CDR3 amino acid sequence. To compute the percentage overlap between repertoires, the number of shared unique clonotypes was divided by the size of the smaller repertoire. RTK rarefaction, the Chao1 estimator, and Recon v2.1 estimates of unobserved clonotypes were used to assess repertoire richness. For all TCRbeta clonotypes obtained by the gDNA method from a handful of donors, generation probabilities were computed with OLGA. The table was pulled from immuneACCESS by TCRdb, which kept in-frame rearrangements only. Such tables lose some clones; where checked, under half of the loss comes from unresolved V genes, and the rest has no known cause. V, J and clone size are those of that table, while D and trimming were read from the DNA. In this sample the table shows some 2,100,000 clones, more than 90% of which occur a single time. The ten most abundant clones make up 0.1% to 0.15% of the sample.

The sample taken for sequencing was naive CD4+ T cells sorted from blood. The cell subset or site label, as the study defines it: CD45RA+ positively selected. The origin of this receptor is a man between 18 and 35 years old in good health. The V and J segments used are TRBV15 and TRBJ1-3; the D gene lacks a confident call. The CDR3 sequence is CATSRTNSPGNTIYF. The nucleotide sequence is TGTGCCACCAGCAGAACAAACTCTCCTGGAAACACCATATATTTT.